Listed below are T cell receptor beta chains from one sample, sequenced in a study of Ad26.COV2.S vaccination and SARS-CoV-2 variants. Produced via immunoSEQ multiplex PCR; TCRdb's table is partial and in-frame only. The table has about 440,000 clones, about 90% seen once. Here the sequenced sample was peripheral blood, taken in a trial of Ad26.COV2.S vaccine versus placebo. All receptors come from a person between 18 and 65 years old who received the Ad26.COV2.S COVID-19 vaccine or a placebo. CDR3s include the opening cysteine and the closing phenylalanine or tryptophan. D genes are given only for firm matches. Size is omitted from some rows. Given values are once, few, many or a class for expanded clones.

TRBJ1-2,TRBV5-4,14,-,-,CASSLGGSNYGYTF,TGTGCCAGCAGCCTAGGGGGTTCTAACTATGGCTACACCTTC
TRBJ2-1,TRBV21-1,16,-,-,CASSKGVWRGGPWQFF,TGTGCCAGCAGCAAAGGGGTTTGGAGGGGCGGGCCCTGGCAGTTCTTC
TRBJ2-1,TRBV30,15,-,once,CAWSVSAGPYNEQFF,TGTGCCTGGAGCGTCAGCGCGGGACCCTACAATGAGCAGTTCTTC
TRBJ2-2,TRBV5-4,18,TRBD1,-,CASSLGPGQGAYTGELFF,TGTGCCAGCAGCTTGGGGCCGGGACAGGGGGCTTACACCGGGGAGCTGTTTTTT
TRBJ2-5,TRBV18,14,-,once,CASSPRTDQETQYF,TGTGCCAGCTCACCTCGGACAGACCAAGAGACCCAGTACTTC
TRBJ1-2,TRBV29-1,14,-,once,CSVEDKGAGYGYTF,TGCAGCGTTGAAGATAAAGGAGCAGGTTATGGCTACACCTTC
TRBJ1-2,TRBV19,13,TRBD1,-,CASSPGQLRGYTF,TGTGCCAGTAGCCCGGGACAGCTGAGGGGCTACACCTTC
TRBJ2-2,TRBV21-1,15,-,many,CASYPDNANTGELFF,TGTGCCAGCTACCCGGACAACGCGAACACCGGGGAGCTGTTTTTT
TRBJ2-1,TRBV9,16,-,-,CASSVGGLTDYNEQFF,TGTGCCAGCAGCGTGGGGGGGCTTACCGACTACAATGAGCAGTTCTTC
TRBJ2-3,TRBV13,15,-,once,CASSSRLSRTDTQYF,TGTGCCAGCTCAAGTCGCTTAAGCCGCACAGATACGCAGTATTTT
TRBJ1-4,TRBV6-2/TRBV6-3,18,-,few,CASSLEGILLPDNEKLFF,TGTGCCAGCAGTTTGGAGGGGATTCTTCTTCCAGATAATGAAAAACTGTTTTTT
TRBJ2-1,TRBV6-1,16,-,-,CASSEWGGVGYNEQFF,TGTGCCAGCAGTGAATGGGGCGGGGTGGGCTACAATGAGCAGTTCTTC
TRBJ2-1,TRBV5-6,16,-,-,CASSLWGLSDDNEQFF,TGTGCCAGCAGCTTGTGGGGCTTATCAGATGACAATGAGCAGTTCTTC
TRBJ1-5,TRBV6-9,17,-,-,CASSSRTTTYSNQPQHF,TGTGCCAGCAGTTCCAGGACAACCACTTATAGCAATCAGCCCCAGCATTTT
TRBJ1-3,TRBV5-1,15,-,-,CASSLAPGDVDTIYF,TGCGCCAGCAGCTTGGCCCCAGGGGACGTGGACACCATATATTTT
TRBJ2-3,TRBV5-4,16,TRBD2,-,CASSLGLAGFTDTQYF,TGTGCCAGCAGCTTGGGACTAGCGGGATTTACAGATACGCAGTATTTT
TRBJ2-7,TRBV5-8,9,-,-,CAPSYEQYF,TGTGCCCCCTCCTACGAGCAGTACTTC
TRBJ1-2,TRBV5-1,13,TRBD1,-,CASSEGQYYGYTF,TGCGCCAGCAGCGAGGGACAGTACTATGGCTACACCTTC
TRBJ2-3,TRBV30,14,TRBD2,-,CASRDYSSTDTQYF,TGTGCCTCCCGGGACTACAGTAGCACAGATACGCAGTATTTT
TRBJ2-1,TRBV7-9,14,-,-,CASSPLRGAQEQFF,TGTGCCAGCAGCCCCTTGAGGGGGGCCCAAGAGCAGTTCTTC
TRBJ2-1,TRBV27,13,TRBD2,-,CASSAGATNEQFF,TGTGCCAGCAGCGCGGGAGCGACGAATGAGCAGTTCTTC
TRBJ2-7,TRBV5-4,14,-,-,CASSTGGISYEQYF,TGTGCCAGCAGCACCGGTGGGATCTCCTACGAGCAGTACTTC
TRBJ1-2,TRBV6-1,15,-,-,CASSEAFYADYGYTF,TGTGCCAGCAGTGAGGCCTTTTACGCGGACTATGGCTACACCTTC
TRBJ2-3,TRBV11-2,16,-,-,CASSLDLVSSTDTQYF,TGTGCCAGCAGCTTAGATCTTGTCTCTAGCACAGATACGCAGTATTTT
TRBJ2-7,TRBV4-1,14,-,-,CASSQAQGGDEQYF,TGCGCCAGCAGCCAAGCCCAGGGGGGCGACGAGCAGTACTTC
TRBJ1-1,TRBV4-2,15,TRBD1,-,CASSFGTGLNTEAFF,TGTGCCAGCAGCTTTGGGACAGGCCTGAACACTGAAGCTTTCTTT
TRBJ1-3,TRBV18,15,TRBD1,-,CASSPKGQILDTIYF,TGTGCCAGCTCACCAAAGGGACAGATCTTGGACACCATATATTTT
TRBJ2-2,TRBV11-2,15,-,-,CASSLGLANTGELFF,TGTGCCAGCAGCTTAGGGCTAGCGAACACCGGGGAGCTGTTTTTT
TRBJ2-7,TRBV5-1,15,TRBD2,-,CASSDLRAGAYEQYF,TGCGCCAGCAGCGACCTGAGAGCGGGGGCCTACGAGCAGTACTTC
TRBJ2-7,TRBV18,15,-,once,CASSPGQGGDYEQYF,TGTGCCAGCTCACCAGGACAGGGAGGGGACTACGAGCAGTACTTC
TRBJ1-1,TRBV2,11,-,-,CASSERREAFF,TGTGCCAGCAGTGAGAGGCGGGAAGCTTTCTTT
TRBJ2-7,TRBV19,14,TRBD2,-,CASSVETSGRQQYF,TGTGCCAGTAGTGTTGAGACTAGCGGAAGGCAGCAGTACTTC
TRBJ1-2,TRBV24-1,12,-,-,CATSDRDYGYTF,TGTGCCACCAGTGACAGGGACTATGGCTACACCTTC
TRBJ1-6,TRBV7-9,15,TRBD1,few,CASSSYRGSNSPLHF,TGTGCCAGCAGCTCATACAGGGGGAGTAATTCACCCCTCCACTTT
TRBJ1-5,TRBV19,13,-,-,CASTSRGNQPQHF,TGTGCCAGTACTTCCAGGGGAAATCAGCCCCAGCATTTT
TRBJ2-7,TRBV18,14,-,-,CASSPGRGTYEQYF,TGTGCCAGCTCACCGGGCCGGGGAACCTACGAGCAGTACTTC
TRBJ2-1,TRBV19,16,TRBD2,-,CASSMGSGSGYNEQFF,TGTGCCAGTAGTATGGGGAGCGGGAGCGGGTACAATGAGCAGTTCTTC
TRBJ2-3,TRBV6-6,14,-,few,CASSYGGLTDTQYF,TGTGCCAGCAGTTACGGGGGATTGACAGATACGCAGTATTTT
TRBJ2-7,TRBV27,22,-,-,CASSPLERGSVLRAGHQAVLHF,-
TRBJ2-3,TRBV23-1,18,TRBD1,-,CASSSTPSDRTSTDTQYF,TGCGCCAGCAGCTCAACCCCCTCGGACAGGACTAGCACAGATACGCAGTATTTT
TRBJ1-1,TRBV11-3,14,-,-,CASSLAGAGTEAFF,TGTGCCAGCAGCTTAGCAGGGGCGGGCACTGAAGCTTTCTTT
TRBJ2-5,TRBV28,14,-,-,CASSFARASPTQYF,TGTGCCAGCAGTTTCGCGAGGGCCAGTCCGACCCAGTACTTC
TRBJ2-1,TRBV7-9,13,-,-,CASSLANSREQFF,TGTGCCAGCAGCTTAGCAAATAGCAGGGAGCAGTTCTTC
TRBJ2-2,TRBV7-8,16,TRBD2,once,CASSLTGTTTTGELFF,TGTGCCAGCAGCTTAACCGGGACTACCACCACCGGGGAGCTGTTTTTT
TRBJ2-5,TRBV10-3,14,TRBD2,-,CAISSGGSQETQYF,TGTGCCATCTCTTCGGGCGGGAGTCAAGAGACCCAGTACTTC
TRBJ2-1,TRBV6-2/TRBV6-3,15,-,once,CASSALAGLYNEQFF,TGTGCCAGCAGTGCCCTGGCGGGACTCTACAATGAGCAGTTCTTC
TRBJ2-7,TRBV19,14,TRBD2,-,CASSWTSGSYEQYF,TGTGCCAGTAGCTGGACTAGCGGCTCCTACGAGCAGTACTTC
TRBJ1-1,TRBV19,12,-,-,CASSISGPEAFF,TGTGCCAGTAGTATATCAGGCCCTGAAGCTTTCTTT
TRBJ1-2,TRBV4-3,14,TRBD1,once,CASSQEGGPRGYTF,TGCGCCAGCAGCCAAGAAGGGGGCCCTAGGGGCTACACCTTC